Presented here are 23 T cell receptor beta chains from one specimen sequenced in a study of shared clonotypes between healthy human individuals. TCRdb's copy holds only in-frame clones and misses some; the assay was immunoSEQ multiplex PCR. The profile shows 2 million to 2.5 million clones, roughly 94% of them singletons. The sequencing sample was made of naive CD4+ T cells sorted from blood. The subset denotes: CD45RA+ positively selected. The receptors shown here come from a man younger than 35 in good health.

This clone has only one observation. DNA for the CDR3: TGTGCCAGCAGTGGGGGCCGGGGGACCGAAAAACTGTTTTTT. This encodes CASSGGRGTEKLFF. The chain uses TRBV6-1 and TRBJ1-4; D might be TRBD1 (5 bases). Trimming shortened V by 4 bases and J by 8 bases, and 14 bases separated the two germline ends. Germline CDR1 and CDR2: MNHNS and SASEGT. The CDR3 consists of 14 residues.

Remarks on this clone: Distinct nucleotide sequences in the sample also encode this CDR3. The chain uses TRBV9 and TRBJ1-5; 8 bases line up with TRBD1. CDR1 and CDR2 from the germline V gene are SGDLS and YYNGEE. V shed 3 bases, J shed 2 bases, and the junction held 1 base outside the gene matches. The CDR3 extends over 14 amino acids. CDR3 sequence (DNA): TGTGCCAGCAGCGCGACAGGGGGCAATCAGCCCCAGCATTTT. Translation gives CASSATGGNQPQHF.

The chain links TRBV6-7 to TRBJ2-7, with TRBD2 matching over 8 bases. TRBV6-7 is flagged as an ORF with uncertain function. CDR3 size: 15 residues. Trimming cost V 2 bases and J 3 bases; bases outside gene matches: 6. The CDR3 nucleotides read TGTGCCAGCAGTTACGTGTTAGCGGGGTTCTACGAGCAGTACTTC. Translating it yields CASSYVLAGFYEQYF.

About this clone: The same CDR3 can be traced to other DNA sequences in this sample. The chain recombines TRBV7-2 with TRBJ2-7, with TRBD1 matching 9 bases. CDR3 length equals 14 residues. V gave up 3 bases and J gave up 3 bases; unmatched junction bases: 3. Germline V gene lookup returns CDR1 SGHTA and CDR2 FQGNSA. This CDR3 is CASSLDRGVYEQYF. CDR3 DNA: TGTGCCAGCAGCTTGGACAGGGGAGTCTACGAGCAGTACTTC.

This clone appeared once. Distinct nucleotide sequences in the sample also encode this CDR3. This chain uses TRBV6-6 with TRBJ2-7; the D is unclear. The V end lost 4 bases, the J end lost 4 bases, and 8 bases lay between the germline ends. Germline values: CDR1 MNHNY, CDR2 SVGAGI (reference sequence). The CDR3 covers 12 residues. CDR3 loop: CASSSSVYEQYF. The CDR3 bases are TGTGCCAGCAGTTCCTCAGTTTACGAGCAGTACTTC.

This chain links TRBV30 with TRBJ2-3; a possible D gene is TRBD1 (6 bases). The germline V and J ends were trimmed by 0 bases and 0 bases, with 16 bases remaining between them. The CDR3 runs to 17 residues. Germline-derived CDR1 and CDR2 are GTSNPN and SVGIG (reference sequence). In DNA, the CDR3 is TGTGCCTGGAGTGTGCTCGGCCGGACAGTAAGCACAGATACGCAGTATTTT. Translating gives CAWSVLGRTVSTDTQYF.

The chain is built from TRBV6-5 and TRBJ2-7; D may be TRBD1 (6 bases). This CDR3 region has 14 residues. V lost 6 bases and J lost 3, with 15 bases in between. Germline CDR1 reads MNHEY; CDR2 reads SVGAGI. CDR3 nucleotides: TGTGCCAGCAGCCTCATACAGGGCAGCTACGAGCAGTACTTC. Translating it yields CASSLIQGSYEQYF.

The chain employs TRBV5-1 and TRBJ1-4; a possible D gene is TRBD1 (6 bases). The CDR3 has 13 residues. The V gene's germline CDR1 is SGHRS and CDR2 YFSETQ. Trimming removed 4 bases from V and 8 bases from J, with 12 bases in between. CDR3 protein: CASSPRTEEKLFF. In DNA, the CDR3 is TGCGCCAGCAGCCCGCGGACAGAAGAAAAACTGTTTTTT.

This clone came up once. This chain links TRBV7-9 with TRBJ2-7; a weak D match, TRBD1 (6 bases). The CDR3 is made up of 14 amino acids. V lost 5 bases, J lost 0 bases, and 11 bases lay in between. CDR1 SEHNR and CDR2 FQNEAQ come from the germline V gene (reference sequence). The chain's CDR3 is CASSPGTRSYEQYF. The CDR3 DNA reads TGTGCCAGCAGCCCCGGGACACGCTCCTACGAGCAGTACTTC.

The chain employs TRBV28 and TRBJ2-7; 9 bases map to TRBD1. Germline CDR1 is MDHEN and CDR2 is SYDVKM. V was clipped by 7 bases and J by 5 bases; unmatched bases: 9. This CDR3 region has 14 residues. CDR3 coding DNA: TGTGCCAGCAAGTACCGGGACAGGGAACACGAGCAGTACTTC. Residues: CASKYRDREHEQYF. Full variable domain (rest looked up from reference TRBV28 and TRBJ2-7): DVKVTQSSRYLVKRTGEKVFLECVQDMDHENMFWYRQDPGLGLRLIYFSYDVKMKEKGDIPEGYSVSREKKERFSLILESASTNQTSMYLCASKYRDREHEQYFGPGTRLTVT.

The V gene is TRBV4-1, the J gene TRBJ2-2; D not resolved. From germline, CDR1 is MGHRA and CDR2 YSYEKL. Trimming removed 1 base from V and 7 bases from J, with 10 bases in between. The CDR3 sequence is 14 residues long. CDR3 residues: CASSQVRANGELFF. The DNA of the CDR3 is TGCGCCAGCAGCCAAGTTAGGGCGAACGGGGAGCTGTTTTTT.

V gene TRBV7-2 combines with J gene TRBJ1-4; D not certain. The germline V gene has CDR1 SGHTA and CDR2 FQGNSA. Trimming removed 4 bases at V and 6 bases at J, with 9 bases between. The CDR3 covers 13 residues. The chain's CDR3 is CASSSGLDEKLFF. The DNA for the CDR3 is TGTGCCAGCAGCTCTGGGCTAGATGAAAAACTGTTTTTT. Full variable domain (rest looked up from reference TRBV7-2 and TRBJ1-4): GAGVSQSPSNKVTEKGKDVELRCDPISGHTALYWYRQSLGQGLEFLIYFQGNSAPDKSGLPSDRFSAERTGGSVSTLTIQRTQQEDSAVYLCASSSGLDEKLFFGSGTQLSVL.

This clone showed up just once. V and J are TRBV18 and TRBJ1-1; 8 bases align to TRBD1. V trimming: 5 bases; J trimming: 0 bases; junction bases outside the gene matches: 11. The germline V gene has CDR1 KGHSH and CDR2 LQKENI. This CDR3 comprises 17 residues. CDR3 in DNA: TGTGCCAGCTCAACGTCAGGGGGCGTCTCCATGAACACTGAAGCTTTCTTT. Protein sequence: CASSTSGGVSMNTEAFF. Supplemented by reference TRBV18 and TRBJ1-1, the full variable domain reads NAGVMQNPRHLVRRRGQEARLRCSPMKGHSHVYWYRQLPEEGLKFMVYLQKENIIDESGMPKERFSAEFPKEGPSILRIQQVVRGDSAAYFCASSTSGGVSMNTEAFFGQGTRLTVV.

This sequence joins TRBV5-1 and TRBJ2-5; D tentatively reads TRBD1 or TRBD2 (5 bases each). Trimming removed 0 bases from V and 5 bases from J, with 17 bases in between. Germline assignment: CDR1 SGHRS and CDR2 YFSETQ. The CDR3 spans 16 residues. CDR3 bases: TGCGCCAGCAGCTTGGGAGGGGTCCCGCAAGGTGAGACCCAGTACTTC. This gives the protein CASSLGGVPQGETQYF.

The chain recombines TRBV9 with TRBJ2-2; D might be TRBD1 or TRBD2, each matching 5 bases. Trimming removed 4 bases at V and 6 bases at J, with 19 bases between. This CDR3 is 16 amino acids long. From germline, CDR1 is SGDLS and CDR2 YYNGEE. For the CDR3, the DNA is TGTGCCAGCAGCTCCCGTGGGACGTTTATCGCCGGGGAGCTGTTTTTT. This translates into CASSSRGTFIAGELFF.

This rearrangement joins TRBV5-6 to TRBJ1-2; 7 bases align to TRBD1. The V gene's germline CDR1 is SGHDT and CDR2 YYEEEE. The CDR3 sequence is 17 residues long. V shed 4 bases, J shed 4 bases, and the junction held 16 bases outside the gene matches. The CDR3 here is CASSQGGYFSYSYGYTF. Written as DNA, the CDR3 is TGTGCCAGCAGCCAAGGGGGCTACTTCTCCTATTCCTATGGCTACACCTTC.

This clone was found a few times. Other DNA sequences in this sample translate to the same CDR3. V is TRBV19 and J is TRBJ1-5, with TRBD1 as a possible D gene (5 bases). The CDR3 consists of 15 residues. CDR1 and CDR2 (germline): LNHDA, SQIVND (reference sequence). V was cut by 2 bases and J by 1 base, with 9 bases left in between. The CDR3 nucleotides are TGTGCCAGTAGTATAACGGGGGGAAGCAATCAGCCCCAGCATTTT. Its translation is CASSITGGSNQPQHF. The variable domain in full, completed from reference TRBV19 and TRBJ1-5, reads DGGITQSPKYLFRKEGQNVTLSCEQNLNHDAMYWYRQDPGQGLRLIYYSQIVNDFQKGDIAEGYSVSREKKESFPLTVTSAQKNPTAFYLCASSITGGSNQPQHFGDGTRLSIL.

This clone was seen once. The chain links TRBV6-5 to TRBJ2-7; a possible D gene is TRBD1 (5 bases). The CDR3 consists of 15 residues. V lost 0 bases to trimming and J lost 2 bases, with 11 bases between them. Looked up from germline, CDR1 is MNHEY and CDR2 is SVGAGI. The CDR3 DNA follows: TGTGCCAGCAGTTACTCAATAGGGGTAGCCTACGAGCAGTACTTC. This sequence encodes CASSYSIGVAYEQYF.

The rearrangement uses TRBV11-2 and TRBJ1-4; no clear D. V lost 5 bases, J lost 7 bases, and 14 bases lay in between. CDR1 SGHAT and CDR2 FQNNGV come from the germline V gene. This CDR3 is built from 14 residues. CDR3 loop: CASSLWGIGEKLFF. CDR3 bases: TGTGCCAGCAGCCTCTGGGGTATAGGTGAAAAACTGTTTTTT.

This clone was recorded once. The chain has TRBV5-5 and TRBJ2-7; D is uncertain. The CDR3 has 15 residues. V lost 2 bases and J 2 bases, leaving 14 bases between the germline ends. Germline V CDR1 and CDR2: SGHKS, YYEKEE (reference sequence). The CDR3: CASSLEVGPTYEQYF. The CDR3 nucleotides read TGTGCCAGCAGCTTAGAGGTGGGTCCAACCTACGAGCAGTACTTC.

The chain carries TRBV7-9 and TRBJ1-2; D is undetermined. The V and J ends lost 3 bases and 6 bases respectively, with 8 bases between them. The CDR3 is 12 amino acids. CDR1 and CDR2 from the germline V gene are SEHNR and FQNEAQ (reference sequence). Here the CDR3 DNA reads TGTGCCAGCAGCTTGGGGTTGGATGGCTACACCTTC. Amino acid sequence: CASSLGLDGYTF.

J is TRBJ2-3 and V is TRBV11-1; no clear D. V was clipped by 4 bases and J by 5 bases, with 7 bases between them. Germline values: CDR1 SGHAT, CDR2 FQDESV (reference sequence). The CDR3 runs 12 residues. The CDR3 spells CASSSSGDTQYF. The CDR3 nucleotides read TGTGCCAGCAGCTCCTCGGGAGATACGCAGTATTTT. Combining the CDR3 with reference TRBV11-1 and TRBJ2-3 gives the whole variable domain EAEVAQSPRYKITEKSQAVAFWCDPISGHATLYWYRQILGQGPELLVQFQDESVVDDSQLPKDRFSAERLKGVDSTLKIQPAELGDSAMYLCASSSSGDTQYFGPGTRLTVL.

The chain recombines TRBV6-5 with TRBJ2-1; tentative D call: TRBD1 (7 bases). Germline values: CDR1 MNHEY, CDR2 SVGAGI. This CDR3 contains 15 residues. The V gene lost 6 bases and the J gene lost 2 bases, with 14 bases spanning the gap. In nucleotides, the CDR3 is TGTGCCAGCAGGGGGGGCCAGGGGGCCTACAATGAGCAGTTCTTC. As protein: CASRGGQGAYNEQFF.